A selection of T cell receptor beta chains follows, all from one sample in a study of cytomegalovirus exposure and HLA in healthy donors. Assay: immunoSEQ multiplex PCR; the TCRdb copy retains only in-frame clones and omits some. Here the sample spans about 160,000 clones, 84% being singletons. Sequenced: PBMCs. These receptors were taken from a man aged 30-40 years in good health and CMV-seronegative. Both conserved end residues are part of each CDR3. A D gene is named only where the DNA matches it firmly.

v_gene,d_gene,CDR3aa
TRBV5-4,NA,CASSLRGETQYF
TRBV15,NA,CATSRDRGVNEKLFF
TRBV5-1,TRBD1,CASSAGTGSYEQYF
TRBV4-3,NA,CASSQVWRQEANYGYTF
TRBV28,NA,CASSLGGMGQFF
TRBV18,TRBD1,CASSPPGTGSYEQYF
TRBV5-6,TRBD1,CASSGTGSTDTQYF
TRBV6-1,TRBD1,CASSEANRGYWKPQHF
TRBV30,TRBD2,CAWSVGGAYEQYF
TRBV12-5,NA,CASGLAGGTEAFF
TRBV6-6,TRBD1,CASSRQGYEQYF
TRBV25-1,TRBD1,CASSETPGGVGEKLFF
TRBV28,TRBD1,CASRSTGGDDEQYF
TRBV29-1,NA,CSVRPRGREDQYF
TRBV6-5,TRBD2,CASRPMLAVYEQYF
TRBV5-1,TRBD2,CASSLVLAGVGEQFF
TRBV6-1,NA,CASSASGAGELFF
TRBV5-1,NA,CASSLETSRRSLTYEQYF
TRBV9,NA,CASSVDPTVTGNTIYF
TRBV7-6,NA,CASSPAGDLYQPQHF
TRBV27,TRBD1,CASRKTGGVGELFF
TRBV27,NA,CASSPSARSSYNEQFF
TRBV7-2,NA,CASSLVGDFPTYNEQFF
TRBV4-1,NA,CASSQDIRAGSSYEQYF
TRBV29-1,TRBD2,CSVELRTSGGWEQYF
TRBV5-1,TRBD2,CASSLGLAGILNEQFF
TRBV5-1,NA,CASSLAGVAVITGELFF
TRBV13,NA,CASSFLGVGANVLTF
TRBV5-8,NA,CASSQDKSSYNEQFF
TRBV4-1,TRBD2,CASSQVGRSGLEVEQFF
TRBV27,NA,CASSFQGSQPQHF
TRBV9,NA,CASSVGGGSYGYTF
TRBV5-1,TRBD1,CASSLLQGNYGYTF
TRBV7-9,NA,CASSPRKDGDGTGELFF
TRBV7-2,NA,CASSLSQAVYEQYF
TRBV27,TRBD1,CASRDGQVDTGELFF
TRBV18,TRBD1,CASSPQDRASYEQYF
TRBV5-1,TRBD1,CASSLMLPGQPAYEQYF
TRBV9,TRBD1,CASSVGGGPNTEAFF
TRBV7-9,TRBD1,CASSPLGQGDEQYF
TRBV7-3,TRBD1,CASSSGQGAGGELFF
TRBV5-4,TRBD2,CASSLGLATTYEQYF
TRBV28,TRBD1,CASSLTGTGPSPLHF